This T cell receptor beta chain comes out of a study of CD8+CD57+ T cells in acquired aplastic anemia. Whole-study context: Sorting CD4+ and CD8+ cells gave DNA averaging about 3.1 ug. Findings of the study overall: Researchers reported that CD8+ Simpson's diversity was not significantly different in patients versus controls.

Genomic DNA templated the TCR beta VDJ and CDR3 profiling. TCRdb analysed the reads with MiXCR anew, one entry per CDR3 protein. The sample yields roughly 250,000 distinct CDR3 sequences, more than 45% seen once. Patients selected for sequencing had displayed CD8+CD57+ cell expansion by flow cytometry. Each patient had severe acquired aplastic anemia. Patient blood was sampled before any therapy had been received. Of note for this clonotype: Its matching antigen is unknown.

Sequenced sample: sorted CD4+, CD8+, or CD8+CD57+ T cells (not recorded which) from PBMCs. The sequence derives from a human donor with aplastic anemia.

CDR3 in DNA: TGTGCCAGCAGCCCGGGACTAGCGGGGCGAATTGCCAATGAGCAGTTCTTC. It specifies CASSPGLAGRIANEQFF. The rearrangement uses TRBV4-2 and TRBJ2-1; 13 bases agree with TRBD2. Germline V CDR1 and CDR2: LGHNA, YNFKEQ. CDR3 size: 17 residues. The trim removed 4 bases at V and 6 bases at J, leaving 9 bases unmatched.